This T cell receptor beta chain was identified in a study of blood T cell repertoires in COVID-19. In the study overall: Spain, Italy and the United States supplied samples that represented acute and convalescent COVID-19.

Assay used: immunoSEQ multiplex PCR; TCRdb lists only in-frame clones, some missing. There are roughly 250,000 clones in the sample; approximately 86% occur only once, and about 6% lies in the top ten. Unmatched junction bases numbered 4, after V lost 0 bases and J lost 1 base. CDR3 length: 16 residues. Germline V gene data show CDR1 as SGHTS and CDR2 as YDEGEE. In its sample, this clone was seen once. Sequenced material: PBMCs or T cells enriched from blood (not recorded which). The chain recombines TRBV5-8 with TRBJ1-5, with 7 bases lining up with TRBD1. The sequence was collected from a woman younger than 45 with acute COVID-19. The CDR3 sequence is CASSLGDSLSNQPQHF. CDR3 in DNA: TGTGCCAGCAGCTTGGGGGACAGCTTGAGCAATCAGCCCCAGCATTTT. Supplemented by reference TRBV5-8 and TRBJ1-5, the full variable domain reads EAGVTQSPTHLIKTRGQQATLRCSPISGHTSVYWYQQALGLGLQFLLWYDEGEERNRGNFPPRFSGRQFPNYSSELNVNALELEDSALYLCASSLGDSLSNQPQHFGDGTRLSIL.